The source of this TCR beta chain is a study of regulatory T cells in long-lasting Graves disease. Arm-PCR of CDR3 regions and iRepertoire HTBI primers were the basis on which TCR beta libraries were built. TCRdb called the multiplex PCR reads again in MiXCR, with one record for every CDR3 protein. This table has more than 300,000 distinct CDR3 sequences, roughly 20% appearing once. The V end was cut by 3 bases, the J end by 4 bases, with 13 bases between. CDR1 is PRHDT and CDR2 is FYEKMQ in the germline V gene (reference sequence). This CDR3 has 14 amino acids. Stated time point: persistent/refractory GD, antithyroid drugs over 5 years with positive TRAb. Researchers made the TCR library from RNA that was extracted from PBMCs.

The sample was peripheral blood mononuclear cells (PBMCs), taken when the disease was refractory, from a patient treated with antithyroid drugs. The rearrangement uses TRBV13 and TRBJ2-7; D gene uncertain. The origin of this receptor is a woman aged 40 to 50 with Graves disease. The CDR3 DNA follows: TGTGCCAGCAGCTTTTTTCATAACCCTTACGAGCAGTACTTC. Amino acids: CASSFFHNPYEQYF. Variable domain in full (rest from reference TRBV13 and TRBJ2-7): AAGVIQSPRHLIKEKRETATLKCYPIPRHDTVYWYQQGPGQDPQFLISFYEKMQSDKGSIPDRFSAQQFSDYHSELNMSSLELGDSALYFCASSFFHNPYEQYFGPGTRLTVT.